These 4 T cell receptor beta chains originate from one sample sequenced in a study of regulatory T cells in long-lasting Graves disease. Arm-PCR of CDR3 regions and iRepertoire HTBI primers were used to build TCR beta libraries. TCRdb re-called the multiplex PCR reads through MiXCR, storing one row per CDR3 protein. The table records 540,000 or so distinct CDR3 sequences, roughly 14% of them present only once. Time point meaning: newly diagnosed GD, antithyroid drugs for less than 3 months. Extracted RNA from PBMCs served as the source of the TCR library. This sample also appeared in a second study, on T cells in Graves' hyperthyroidism and ophthalmopathy.

Source: peripheral blood mononuclear cells (PBMCs), taken at new diagnosis, from a patient treated with antithyroid drugs. Receptor source: a young man with Graves disease.

The table lists this clonotype with many counts. The V call is TRBV7-9, the J call TRBJ2-5; D remains ambiguous. From germline, CDR1 is SEHNR and CDR2 FQNEAQ (reference sequence). Deletions cut 1 base from V and 8 bases from J, with 14 bases between. The CDR3 covers 14 residues. CDR3 protein: CASSLGGRGGTQYF. The CDR3 DNA reads as TGTGCCAGCAGCTTAGGTGGCCGCGGTGGCACCCAGTACTTC.

There are a few counts of this clonotype. The V call is TRBV7-2, the J call TRBJ2-1, with D perhaps matching TRBD2 (5 bases). The germline CDR1 and CDR2 sequences are SGHTA and FQGNSA. The CDR3 consists of 14 residues. V shed 4 bases and J shed 8 bases, with 15 bases lying between them. This CDR3 is CASSSADWADEQFF. DNA for the CDR3: TGTGCCAGCAGCTCCGCGGACTGGGCCGATGAGCAGTTCTTC.

The table lists this clonotype with many counts. V usage is TRBV18 and J usage is TRBJ2-7; the match to TRBD2 covers 9 bases. Per the germline V gene, CDR1 is KGHSH and CDR2 is LQKENI. V shed 6 bases, J shed 2 bases, and the junction held 2 bases outside the gene matches. The CDR3 contains 13 residues. Written as DNA, the CDR3 is TGTGCCAGCTCCGGACTAGCGACCTACGAGCAGTACTTC. Protein product: CASSGLATYEQYF.

The chain recombines TRBV7-9 with TRBJ2-5, with D possibly being TRBD2 (6 bases). The V and J ends lost 2 bases and 4 bases respectively, with 11 bases between them. The CDR3 covers 14 residues. The germline gives CDR1 SEHNR, CDR2 FQNEAQ (reference sequence). The CDR3 DNA sequence: TGTGCCAGCAGCTTACTAGCGCTTCCAGAGACCCAGTACTTC. Residues: CASSLLALPETQYF.